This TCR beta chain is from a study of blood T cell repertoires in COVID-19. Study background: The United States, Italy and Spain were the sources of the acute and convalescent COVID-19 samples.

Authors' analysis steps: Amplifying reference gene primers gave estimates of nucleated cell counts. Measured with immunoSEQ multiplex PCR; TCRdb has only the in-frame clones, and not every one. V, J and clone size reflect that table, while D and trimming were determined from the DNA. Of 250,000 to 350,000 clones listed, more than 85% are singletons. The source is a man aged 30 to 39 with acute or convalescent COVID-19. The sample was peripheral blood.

The CDR3 coding sequence is TGTGCCAGCAGCCTGACACCACCCTATGGCTACACCTTC. Its translation is CASSLTPPYGYTF. The chain is built from TRBV28 and TRBJ1-2; the D is unclear. Per germline, CDR1 MDHEN and CDR2 SYDVKM. V shed 6 bases and J shed 4 bases, with 12 bases lying between them. The CDR3 consists of 13 residues.